The 20 T cell receptor beta chains presented below share a single source sample, sequenced in a study of spatial heterogeneity in lung cancer. Documented time point: blood at routine non-recurrence follow-up after resection. Tumor, nontumor lung or frozen PBMC supplied whole RNA, sequenced without sorting. Each CDR3 protein gets one entry after TCRdb re-called the 5' RACE reads with MiXCR. Of around 110,000 distinct CDR3 sequences in the sample, 12% were seen once. The material was PBMCs, obtained at follow-up. These receptors came from a male donor with early-stage non-small cell lung cancer.

The table lists this clonotype with many counts. V usage is TRBV29-1 and J usage is TRBJ1-2, with D tentatively TRBD1 (6 bases). Per germline, CDR1 SQVTM and CDR2 ANQGSEA. V lost 7 bases and J 3 bases, leaving 15 bases between the germline ends. This CDR3 is built from 13 residues. CDR3 in amino acids: CSGTPGEDYGYTF. As DNA, the CDR3 is TGCAGCGGTACACCAGGGGAGGACTATGGCTACACCTTC.

On this clonotype itself: A much larger clone sits a single nucleotide away, making a read error possible. The chain uses TRBV20-1 and TRBJ2-5, with D tentatively TRBD2 (5 bases). CDR1 DFQATT and CDR2 SNEGSKA come from the germline V gene (reference sequence). The CDR3 totals 10 residues. This CDR3 is CGAALGTQYF. CDR3 nucleotide sequence: TGCGGTGCTGCACTAGGGACCCAGTACTTC.

There are a few counts of this clonotype. V and J are TRBV7-9 and TRBJ2-7; TRBD1 or TRBD2 may be the D gene (5 bases each). The germline V gene has CDR1 SEHNR and CDR2 FQNEAQ (reference sequence). V was shortened by 2 bases and J by 5 bases, with 13 bases between the two germline ends. The CDR3 length is 14 residues. The CDR3 sequence: CASSLRSGAHEQYF. CDR3 nucleotides: TGTGCCAGCAGCTTAAGATCCGGGGCCCACGAGCAGTACTTC.

CDR3 nucleotides: TGTGCCAGCAGCCCCGGCGGGACTCACAATGAGCAGTTCTTC. This encodes CASSPGGTHNEQFF. The chain recombines TRBV9 with TRBJ2-1; D may be TRBD2 (6 bases). The germline CDR1 and CDR2 sequences are SGDLS and YYNGEE. The CDR3 extends over 14 amino acids. The V and J ends lost 4 bases and 5 bases respectively, with 13 bases between them.

This clonotype was counted a few times. This chain uses TRBV4-1 with TRBJ1-6; TRBD1 is a possible D gene (5 bases). Looked up from germline, CDR1 is MGHRA and CDR2 is YSYEKL. The CDR3 runs to 17 residues. V was trimmed by 0 bases and J by 9 bases, leaving 18 bases between them. The CDR3 nucleotides read TGCGCCAGCAGCCAAGATTTCGGGAAGGGGAATATTTCACCCCTCCACTTT. Encoded protein: CASSQDFGKGNISPLHF.

This clonotype turned up a few times. CDR3 in amino acids: CAWSVGQINTEAFF. The DNA for the CDR3 is TGTGCCTGGAGTGTTGGCCAGATAAACACTGAAGCTTTCTTT. The chain has TRBV30 and TRBJ1-1; D call uncertain. This CDR3 comprises 14 residues. Germline V gene lookup returns CDR1 GTSNPN and CDR2 SVGIG (reference sequence). Trimming shortened V by 0 bases and J by 2 bases, and 10 bases separated the two germline ends.

The chain recombines TRBV4-3 with TRBJ2-3; 7 nucleotides line up with TRBD1. Trimming removed 0 bases from V and 0 bases from J; junction bases left unmatched: 12. Germline assignment: CDR1 LGHNA and CDR2 YSLEER. The CDR3 has 19 residues. CDR3 loop: CASSQDYRKGASSTDTQYF. The CDR3 region has the DNA TGCGCCAGCAGCCAAGATTATCGGAAGGGGGCCTCTAGCACAGATACGCAGTATTTT.

This rearrangement joins TRBV11-2 to TRBJ2-3; TRBD2 agrees at 7 bases. Per the germline V gene, CDR1 is SGHAT and CDR2 is FQNNGV. V lost 4 bases and J lost 2; bases outside the gene matches: 3. The CDR3 has 14 residues. The CDR3 is CASSSGLHTDTQYF. CDR3 DNA: TGTGCCAGCAGCTCGGGACTACACACAGATACGCAGTATTTT.

This clonotype was seen a handful of times. The V gene is TRBV5-1, the J gene TRBJ1-2; 7 nucleotides line up with TRBD1. There are 14 residues in the CDR3. Germline V gives CDR1 SGHRS, CDR2 YFSETQ. The junction had 3 bases not matched to a gene; V was cut back by 4 bases and J by 0 bases. The CDR3 sequence is CASSPGQPNYGYTF. The CDR3 DNA follows: TGCGCCAGCAGCCCGGGACAGCCTAACTATGGCTACACCTTC. The full variable domain, its missing parts supplied by reference TRBV5-1 and TRBJ1-2, is KAGVTQTPRYLIKTRGQQVTLSCSPISGHRSVSWYQQTPGQGLQFLFEYFSETQRNKGNFPGRFSGRQFSNSRSEMNVSTLELGDSALYLCASSPGQPNYGYTFGSGTRLTVV.

This clonotype occurred many times. The J gene is TRBJ2-5, the V gene TRBV5-1; tentatively, D is TRBD1 (6 bases). The CDR3 has 15 amino acids. V dropped 6 bases and J dropped 1 base, with 16 bases sitting between them. CDR1 and CDR2 from the germline V gene are SGHRS and YFSETQ. The CDR3 reads CASMVGGSFQETQYF. As DNA, the CDR3 is TGCGCCAGCATGGTTGGGGGCAGCTTCCAAGAGACCCAGTACTTC.

The chain recombines TRBV20-1 with TRBJ2-3; TRBD2 is a possible D gene (6 bases). Trimming cost V 1 base and J 1 base, with 6 bases left between them. The CDR3 loop spans 13 amino acids. Looked up from germline, CDR1 is DFQATT and CDR2 is SNEGSKA (reference sequence). CDR3 nucleotide sequence: TGCAGTGCTAGAGGCGGGGGCACAGATACGCAGTATTTT. Its protein product is CSARGGGTDTQYF.

This clonotype was recorded once. The CDR3 does not end in the conserved phenylalanine or tryptophan, so this is likely a read error. The chain recombines TRBV7-2 with TRBJ2-5, with no clear D. The CDR3 is 13 residues long. Germline values: CDR1 SGHTA, CDR2 FQGNSA. With 11 bases removed from V and 5 bases from J, the gap between germline ends came to 18 bases. The CDR3: CAPAPVKEETQYS. The CDR3 DNA reads as TGTGCCCCCGCCCCAGTCAAGGAGGAGACCCAGTACTCC.

At least ten counts were recorded for this clonotype. This chain joins TRBV20-1 and TRBJ1-1; perhaps TRBD1 as D (5 bases). The germline V gene has CDR1 DFQATT and CDR2 SNEGSKA (reference sequence). Trimming shortened V by 7 bases and J by 1 base, and 10 bases separated the two germline ends. The length of the CDR3 is 12 residues. CDR3: CSESTGNTEAFF. The DNA of the CDR3 is TGCAGTGAATCCACAGGGAACACTGAAGCTTTCTTT.

This chain connects TRBV12-3 or TRBV12-4 to TRBJ1-1; D possibly corresponds to TRBD1 (6 bases). This CDR3 is built from 14 residues. The ends were cut back, 7 bases at V and 1 base at J, with 13 bases in the middle. CDR3: CASNQGQKNTEAFF. In nucleotides, the CDR3 is TGTGCCAGCAATCAAGGACAGAAGAACACTGAAGCTTTCTTT.

This clonotype was seen a handful of times. The chain joins TRBV5-5 to TRBJ1-1, with D maybe TRBD1 (6 bases). The CDR3 consists of 15 residues. In germline, CDR1 is SGHKS, CDR2 YYEKEE (reference sequence). Deletions cut 1 base from V and 3 bases from J, with 13 bases between. The CDR3 spells CASSLSEGTYTEAFF. The CDR3 nucleotides read TGTGCCAGCAGCTTGTCGGAGGGGACATACACTGAAGCTTTCTTT.

This clonotype was detected many times. This chain links TRBV4-3 with TRBJ2-7, with 10 nucleotides matching TRBD2. CDR3 length: 15 amino acids. The germline V gene has CDR1 LGHNA and CDR2 YSLEER. Losses at the gene ends were 1 base for V and 6 bases for J; bases not matched to a gene: 6. The CDR3 loop is CASSQVLLAGAEQYF. The DNA of the CDR3 is TGCGCCAGCAGCCAAGTACTTCTAGCGGGGGCCGAGCAGTACTTC.

This clonotype has a handful of counts. The chain uses TRBV11-2 and TRBJ1-5; 11 bases agree with TRBD1. The CDR3 is 17 amino acids. The germline CDR1 and CDR2 sequences are SGHAT and FQNNGV. V lost 4 bases to trimming and J lost 0 bases; unmatched junction nucleotides: 5. The CDR3 is CASSSGQGGNSNQPQHF. The CDR3 nucleotides read TGTGCCAGCAGCTCGGGACAGGGGGGCAATAGCAATCAGCCCCAGCATTTT.

J is TRBJ1-2 and V is TRBV12-3 or TRBV12-4; D remains unclear. This CDR3 has 14 residues. V gave up 5 bases and J gave up 4 bases, with 14 bases separating them. CDR3 in amino acids: CASSPPAVVYGYTF. CDR3 DNA sequence: TGTGCCAGCAGTCCCCCGGCGGTAGTCTATGGCTACACCTTC.

This clonotype was observed a few times. The chain combines TRBV12-3 or TRBV12-4 with TRBJ2-7, with D unresolved. This CDR3 is built from 16 residues. Trimming removed 3 bases from V and 0 bases from J, with 15 bases in between. CDR3 region: CASSFIPLGVSYEQYF. The DNA for the CDR3 is TGTGCCAGCAGTTTTATCCCTCTAGGAGTCTCCTACGAGCAGTACTTC.

This chain links TRBV9 with TRBJ2-5, with 8 bases lining up with TRBD2. Germline loops: CDR1 SGDLS, CDR2 YYNGEE. This CDR3 contains 15 residues. V trimming: 4 bases; J trimming: 2 bases; junction bases outside the gene matches: 7. CDR3 sequence (DNA): TGTGCCAGCAGCCCCCCGGGGGGGGTGCAAGAGACCCAGTACTTC. Its translation is CASSPPGGVQETQYF.